This T cell receptor beta chain was captured by sequencing in a study of long-term antiretroviral therapy in people with HIV. Notes on this clone: Its target is not known.

This CDR3 comprises 12 residues. CDR1 and CDR2 (germline): MDHEN, SYDVKM. Trimming stripped 5 bases from V and 5 bases from J, with 9 bases between. General study results and limits: The study found that diversity rose after ART but stayed below transplant donor controls.

Investigators performed immunoSEQ version v3.0 at survey level. Per sample, sequencing targeted 40,000-50,000 T-cell genomes. The protocol was immunoSEQ multiplex PCR, while the TCRdb copy is restricted to in-frame clones and leaves out a portion. Of 20,000 to 25,000 clones detected, around 83% appear once; the ten largest clones hold 4% to 5.5%. The chain combines TRBV28 with TRBJ1-2; D ambiguous. This specimen was unsorted PBMCs, taken 3 years after starting antiretroviral therapy. This TCR came from a man younger than 35 with HIV. The CDR3 nucleotides are TGTGCCAGCAGTCCCCACGAATATGGCTACACCTTC. Translated, it gives CASSPHEYGYTF.